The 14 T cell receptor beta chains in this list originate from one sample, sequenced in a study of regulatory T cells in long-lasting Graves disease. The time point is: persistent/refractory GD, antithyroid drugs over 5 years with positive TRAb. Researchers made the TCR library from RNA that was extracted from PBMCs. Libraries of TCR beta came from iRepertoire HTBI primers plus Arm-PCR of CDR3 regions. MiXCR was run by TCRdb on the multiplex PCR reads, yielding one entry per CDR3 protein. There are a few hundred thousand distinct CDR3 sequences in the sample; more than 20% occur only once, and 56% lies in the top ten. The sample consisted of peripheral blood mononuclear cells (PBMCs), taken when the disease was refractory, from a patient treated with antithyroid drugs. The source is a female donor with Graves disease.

CDR3 sequence: CASSEQGASYESQHF. The DNA for the CDR3 is TGTGCCAGCTCAGAACAGGGTGCATCATACGAGTCCCAGCATTTT. The chain has TRBV18 and TRBJ1-5; D perhaps matches TRBD1 (6 bases). CDR1 is KGHSH and CDR2 is LQKENI in the germline V gene. Trimming took 5 bases from V and 11 from J, leaving 22 bases between them. The CDR3 runs to 15 residues.

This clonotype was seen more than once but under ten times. CDR3 DNA: TGTGCCAGCAGCTTCCGACTAGGGATCTATGAGCAGTTCTTC. This codes for CASSFRLGIYEQFF. The rearrangement joins TRBV7-2 to TRBJ2-1; TRBD2 is a possible D gene (6 bases). The CDR3 has 14 amino acids. The V end was cut by 3 bases, the J end by 8 bases, with 14 bases between. Germline V gene sequence: CDR1 SGHTA, CDR2 FQGNSA.

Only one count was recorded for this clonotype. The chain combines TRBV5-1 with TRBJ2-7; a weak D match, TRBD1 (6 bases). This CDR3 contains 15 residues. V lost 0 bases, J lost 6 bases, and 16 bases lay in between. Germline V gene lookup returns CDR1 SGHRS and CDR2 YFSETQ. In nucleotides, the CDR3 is TGCGCCAGCAGCTTGGAGGGACACGGTCGTCTCGAGCAGTACTTC. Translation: CASSLEGHGRLEQYF.

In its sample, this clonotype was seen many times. CDR3 in amino acids: CASSFTSGTQYF. CDR3 bases: TGTGCCAGCAGCTTTACTAGCGGGACCCAGTACTTC. The chain recombines TRBV7-2 with TRBJ2-5; 8 nucleotides align to TRBD2. The CDR3 sequence is 12 residues long. V lost 3 bases to trimming and J lost 7 bases; unmatched junction nucleotides: 1. CDR1 and CDR2 from the germline V gene are SGHTA and FQGNSA.

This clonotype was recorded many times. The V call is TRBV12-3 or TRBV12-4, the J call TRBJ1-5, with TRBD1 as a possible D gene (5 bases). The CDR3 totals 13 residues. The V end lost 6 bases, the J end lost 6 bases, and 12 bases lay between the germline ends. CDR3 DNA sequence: TGTGCCAGCAGCATTGCTGGGGGTCAGCCCCAGCATTTT. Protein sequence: CASSIAGGQPQHF.

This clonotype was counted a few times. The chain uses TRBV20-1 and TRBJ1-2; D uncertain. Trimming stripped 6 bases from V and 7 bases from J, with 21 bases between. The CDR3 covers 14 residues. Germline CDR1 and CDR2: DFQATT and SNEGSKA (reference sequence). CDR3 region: CSAYSSVRAPGYTF. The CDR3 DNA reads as TGCAGTGCCTATTCCTCGGTGCGGGCACCTGGCTACACCTTC.

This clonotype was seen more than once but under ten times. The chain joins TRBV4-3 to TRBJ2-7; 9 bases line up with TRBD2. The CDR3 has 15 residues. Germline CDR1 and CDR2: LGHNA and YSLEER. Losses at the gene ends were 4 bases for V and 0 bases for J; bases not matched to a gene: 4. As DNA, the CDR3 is TGCGCCAGCAGCCGACTAGCGGTTAACTCCTACGAGCAGTACTTC. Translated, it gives CASSRLAVNSYEQYF.

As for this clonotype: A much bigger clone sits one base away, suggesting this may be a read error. In nucleotides, the CDR3 is TGTGCCAGCAGCCAAGAGGAGGCAGGGCGGGGAGAGACCCAGTACTTC. Its protein is CASSQEEAGRGETQYF. This sequence joins TRBV3-1 and TRBJ2-5; D is perhaps TRBD2 (6 bases). V lost 0 bases, J lost 4 bases, and 15 bases lay in between. Germline values: CDR1 LGHDT, CDR2 YNNKEL (reference sequence). The CDR3 covers 16 residues.

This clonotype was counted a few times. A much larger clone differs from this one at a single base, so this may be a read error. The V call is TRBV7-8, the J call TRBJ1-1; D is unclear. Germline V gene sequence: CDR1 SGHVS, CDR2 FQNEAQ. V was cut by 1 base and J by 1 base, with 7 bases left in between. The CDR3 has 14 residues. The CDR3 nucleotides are TGTGCCAGCAGCTTAGGGACGGGGAACACTGAAGCTTTCTTT. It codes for CASSLGTGNTEAFF.

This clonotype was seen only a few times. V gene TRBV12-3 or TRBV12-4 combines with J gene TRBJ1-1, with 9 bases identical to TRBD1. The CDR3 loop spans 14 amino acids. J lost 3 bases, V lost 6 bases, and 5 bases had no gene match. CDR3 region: CASRETGGYTEAFF. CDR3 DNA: TGTGCCAGCAGGGAGACAGGGGGGTACACTGAAGCTTTCTTT.

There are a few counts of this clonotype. CDR3 protein: CASEAAGIHTGELFF. CDR3 in DNA: TGTGCCAGCGAAGCAGCGGGGATACACACCGGGGAGCTGTTTTTT. V gene TRBV6-1 combines with J gene TRBJ2-2, with 7 bases lining up with TRBD2. The CDR3 sequence is 15 residues long. V dropped 8 bases and J dropped 3; count of bases not matched to a gene: 9. Germline V gene lookup returns CDR1 MNHNS and CDR2 SASEGT.

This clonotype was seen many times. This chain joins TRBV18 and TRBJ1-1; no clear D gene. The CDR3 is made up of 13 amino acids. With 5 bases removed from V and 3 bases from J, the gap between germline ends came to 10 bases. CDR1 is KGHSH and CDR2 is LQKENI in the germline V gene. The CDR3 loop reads CASSATEYTEAFF. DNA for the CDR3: TGTGCCAGCTCAGCGACTGAGTACACTGAAGCTTTCTTT.

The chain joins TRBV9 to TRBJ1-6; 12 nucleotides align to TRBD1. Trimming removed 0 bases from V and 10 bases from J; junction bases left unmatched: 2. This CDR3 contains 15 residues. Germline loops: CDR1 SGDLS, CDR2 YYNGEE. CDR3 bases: TGTGCCAGCAGCGTAGACGGGACAGGGGGCTCACCCCTCCACTTT. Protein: CASSVDGTGGSPLHF.

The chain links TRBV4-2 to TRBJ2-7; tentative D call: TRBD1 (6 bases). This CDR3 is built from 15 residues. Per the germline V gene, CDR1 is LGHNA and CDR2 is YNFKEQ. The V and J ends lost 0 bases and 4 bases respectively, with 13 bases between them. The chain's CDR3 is CASSQEGAEAYEQYF. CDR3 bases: TGTGCCAGCAGCCAAGAGGGGGCAGAAGCATACGAGCAGTACTTC.